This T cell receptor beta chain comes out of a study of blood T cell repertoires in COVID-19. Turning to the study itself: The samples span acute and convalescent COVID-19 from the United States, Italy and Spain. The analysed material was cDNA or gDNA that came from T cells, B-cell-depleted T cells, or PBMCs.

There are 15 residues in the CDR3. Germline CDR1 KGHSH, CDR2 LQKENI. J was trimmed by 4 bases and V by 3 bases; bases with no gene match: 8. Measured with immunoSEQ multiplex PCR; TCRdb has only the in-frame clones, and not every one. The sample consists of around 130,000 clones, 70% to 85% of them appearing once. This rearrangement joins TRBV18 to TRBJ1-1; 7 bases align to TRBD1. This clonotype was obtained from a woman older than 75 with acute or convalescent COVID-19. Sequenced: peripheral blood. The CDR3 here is CASSPPQGQATEAFF. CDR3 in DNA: TGTGCCAGCTCACCCCCACAGGGGCAGGCCACTGAAGCTTTCTTT.